This TCR beta chain was sequenced during a study of blood T cell repertoires in COVID-19. Study summary: Sources were T cells, B-cell-depleted T cells, or PBMCs; the material itself was cDNA or gDNA.

Germline loops: CDR1 SGHNT, CDR2 YYREEE (reference sequence). The CDR3 covers 17 residues. With 3 bases clipped from V and 4 bases from J, the junction kept 9 bases outside the gene matches. Authors' data handling: From reference gene primer amplification, estimates of nucleated cell counts were derived. Only in-frame clones appear in the TCRdb table, and some are missing; sequencing was by immunoSEQ multiplex PCR. V, J and clone size are those of that table, while D and trimming were read from the DNA. In the table there are about 280,000 clones, 85% of which are singletons. Individuals drawn from approximately 26 US areas were about 18 to 90 years old. Membership in each cohort depended on participant-reported clinical history.

The receptor's source is a woman aged 45-65 years who had recovered from COVID-19. The chain has TRBV5-4 and TRBJ1-4; 10 nucleotides match TRBD1. Source material: PBMCs or T cells enriched from blood (not recorded which). CDR3 sequence (DNA): TGTGCCAGCAGCTCGCGGACAGGGGGTTTACGTAATGAAAAACTGTTTTTT. Residues: CASSSRTGGLRNEKLFF.